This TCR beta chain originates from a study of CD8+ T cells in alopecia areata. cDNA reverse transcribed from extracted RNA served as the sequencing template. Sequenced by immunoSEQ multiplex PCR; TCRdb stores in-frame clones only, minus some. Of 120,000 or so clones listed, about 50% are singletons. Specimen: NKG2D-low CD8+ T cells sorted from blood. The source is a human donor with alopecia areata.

The CDR3 protein is CASSVGRGELYF. The CDR3 nucleotides read TGTGCCAGCAGCGTAGGCAGGGGGGAACTGTACTTC. The rearrangement uses TRBV9 and TRBJ2-7; D is perhaps TRBD1 (7 bases). V was pared by 0 bases and J by 12 bases, with 13 bases between. The CDR3 has 12 residues. The germline gives CDR1 SGDLS, CDR2 YYNGEE.